The rows below give T cell receptor beta chains drawn from one sample of a study of cytomegalovirus exposure and HLA in healthy donors. Sequencing used immunoSEQ multiplex PCR; TCRdb keeps in-frame clones, though not all of them. The sample has just over 150,000 clones; roughly 78% are singletons. Source material: PBMCs. These receptors were collected from a woman aged 40 to 50 in good health and CMV-seronegative. Each CDR3 is given with its conserved first and last residue. The D gene is left open where the match is weak. Part of the rows lack a size; the others show once, few, many or a class for expanded clones.

d_call j_call clone_size v_call cdr3_nt cdr3_aa
. TRBJ2-1 once TRBV7-9 TGTGCCAGCAGCCCCGTGGGGCTCGACAATGAGCAGTTCTTC CASSPVGLDNEQFF
. TRBJ2-5 . TRBV5-4 TGTGCCAGCAGCCCCACCGGTCGAGTACAAGAGACCCAGTACTTC CASSPTGRVQETQYF
TRBD1 TRBJ1-4 . TRBV5-1 TGCGCCAGCAGCAGGTACAGGGGCGATGAAAAACTGTTTTTT CASSRYRGDEKLFF
. TRBJ1-2 . TRBV27 TGTGCCAGCAGTTCAGGGTATGGCCACACCTTC CASSSGYGHTF
. TRBJ2-5 . TRBV18 TGTGCCAGCTCACCAGTGGACGGCGGGGAGACCCAGTACTTC CASSPVDGGETQYF
. TRBJ1-1 . TRBV5-1 TGCGCCAGCAGCTTGGGGGGTCGGGGGAACACTGAAGCTTTCTTT CASSLGGRGNTEAFF
. TRBJ1-1 few TRBV14 TGTGCCAGCTCGGGGGCGGGGGACACTGAAGCTTTCTTT CASSGAGDTEAFF
. TRBJ1-4 . TRBV5-6 TGTGCCAGCAGCTTGGGTGACAGGAATGAAAAACTGTTTTTT CASSLGDRNEKLFF
. TRBJ2-2 . TRBV18 TGTGCCAGCTCAGCAGGGTACACCGGGGAGCTGTTTTTT CASSAGYTGELFF
TRBD2 TRBJ2-1 . TRBV5-6 TGTGCCAGCAGAACTAGCGGGGGGGCCTATGATGAGCAGTTCTTC CASRTSGGAYDEQFF
TRBD1 TRBJ2-7 . TRBV10-3 TGTGCCATCAGTGTACAGGGGGCGCAGTACGAGCAGTACTTC CAISVQGAQYEQYF
TRBD1 TRBJ1-2 . TRBV2 TGTGCCAGCAGTGAAGAAGTGACAGGGGTCTATGGCTACACCTTC CASSEEVTGVYGYTF
TRBD1 TRBJ1-2 few TRBV28 TGTGCCAGCAGTTTAACCCTCTTGGACAGGGTACGAGGCTACACCTTC CASSLTLLDRVRGYTF
. TRBJ2-5 . TRBV2 TGTGCCAGCAGTGAAGCCTGGGGAGTTGAAAGACAAGAGACCCAGTACTTC CASSEAWGVERQETQYF
. TRBJ1-3 . TRBV14 TGTGCCAGCAGCCCCGGGGGGGCTGGAAACACCATATATTTT CASSPGGAGNTIYF
. TRBJ2-7 . TRBV28 TGTGCCAGCAGTTTTTTCTTCGCACCCCCCGGTAAAACCTACGAGCAGTACTTC CASSFFFAPPGKTYEQYF
TRBD2 TRBJ2-1 . TRBV5-4 TGTGCCAGCAGCTTGGCTCGCGGGGGCTCCTACAATGAGCAGTTCTTC CASSLARGGSYNEQFF
TRBD1 TRBJ2-7 . TRBV10-3 TGTGCCATCAGGGGGACAGGCGGTTACGAGCAGTACTTC CAIRGTGGYEQYF
TRBD1 TRBJ1-1 few TRBV28 TGTGCCAGCAGCCACAGGGGCGCGGCCACTGAAGCTTTCTTT CASSHRGAATEAFF
. TRBJ1-4 once TRBV6-5 TGTGCCAGCAGGTCACGGGGGGCGAGTGAAAAACTGTTTTTT CASRSRGASEKLFF
. TRBJ2-7 . TRBV6-1 TGTGCCAGCAGTCTGCCGGGACAAGGATACGAGCAGTACTTC CASSLPGQGYEQYF
TRBD1 TRBJ1-2 . TRBV6-5 TGTGCCAGCACTCTAAGACAGGGGGGATGGCATGGCTACACCTTC CASTLRQGGWHGYTF
TRBD2 TRBJ2-3 . TRBV29-1 TGCAGCGTTGCAAGGACTAGCGGGATAGATACGCAGTATTTT CSVARTSGIDTQYF
TRBD1 TRBJ1-1 . TRBV10-2 TGCGCCAGCAGTGATTCAGGGGGGAACACTGAAGCTTTCTTT CASSDSGGNTEAFF
TRBD1 TRBJ1-2 few TRBV6-5 TGTGCCAGCAGTGCACAGGGGTCGGTCTATGGCTACACCTTC CASSAQGSVYGYTF
. TRBJ2-5 . TRBV5-1 TGCGCCAGCAGCTTTATATTACAGGGAAAAGGAGGAGAGACCCAGTACTTC CASSFILQGKGGETQYF
TRBD1 TRBJ1-1 few TRBV4-1 TGCGCCAGCAGCCAAGTCGGGACAGGGGCGAACACTGAAGCTTTCTTT CASSQVGTGANTEAFF
. TRBJ1-3 . TRBV6-1 TGTGCCAGCAGTGAAGCCCTCCCAGGCTCTGGAAACACCATATATTTT CASSEALPGSGNTIYF
. TRBJ2-7 . TRBV5-1 TGCGCCAGCAGCTCAGCTGGCAGGTTGGATCCCTACGAGCAGTACTTC CASSSAGRLDPYEQYF
TRBD2 TRBJ2-7 . TRBV7-2 TGTGCCAGCAGCCGGCGCGGGGGTTTCTCCTACGAGCAGTACTTC CASSRRGGFSYEQYF
. TRBJ1-2 once TRBV2 TGTGCCAGCAGTGAACGAAACAGGGCCACAGGCTACACCTTC CASSERNRATGYTF
. TRBJ1-5 . TRBV9 TGTGCCAGCAGCGTTCTGGACAGCGGCCAGCCCCAGCATTTT CASSVLDSGQPQHF
. TRBJ2-7 . TRBV5-1 TGCGCCAGCGAGGTCGGTACAGGGACCTACGAGCAGTACTTC CASEVGTGTYEQYF
. TRBJ2-5 . TRBV10-3 TGTGCCCCAAGACGATTCTGCGTGGGGGGTGGCCAAGAGACCCAGTACTTC CAPRRFCVGGGQETQYF
. TRBJ1-2 once TRBV7-8 TGTGCCAGCAGCTTGGATACGGGAGTCTATGGCTACACCTTC CASSLDTGVYGYTF
. TRBJ2-3 once TRBV5-4 TGTGCCAGCAGCTTGGCCGGCAGGCTGACCACAGATACGCAGTATTTT CASSLAGRLTTDTQYF
. TRBJ1-5 . TRBV27 TGTGCCAGCAGCTGGCGGGGTCAGCCCCAGCATTTT CASSWRGQPQHF